Given below is one T cell receptor (beta chain) in context. The antigen remains unidentified. This entry is derived from a study of cytomegalovirus exposure and HLA in healthy donors. The V end was cut by 5 bases, the J end by 5 bases, with 22 bases between. The CDR3 has 18 residues. Study-wide points: Among TCR sequences, most were rare, though some public TCRs appeared in many donors.

TCRdb's table, derived via immunoSEQ multiplex PCR, lists solely in-frame clones and lacks some. The sample has 200,000 or so clones, around nine tenths seen once; the top ten hold about 2.7%. Sequences were obtained from PBMCs. The V call is TRBV7-1, the J call TRBJ2-6, with a possible D match to TRBD1 (5 bases). TRBV7-1 counts as an open reading frame of uncertain function. The clonotype was recovered from a woman aged 18-29 years in good health and CMV-seronegative. Here the CDR3 reads CASSQYKRGQSRANVLTF. CDR3 nucleotide sequence: TGTGCCAGCAGCCAGTACAAACGAGGACAAAGTCGGGCCAACGTCCTGACTTTC.